This TCR beta chain emerged from a study of T cell clones after liver transplantation. Only in-frame clones appear in the TCRdb table, and some are missing; sequencing was by immunoSEQ multiplex PCR. The sample lists around 100,000 clones, around four fifths occurring once. V shed 3 bases and J 5 bases; nucleotides not matched to a gene: 5. This CDR3 is built from 16 residues. Germline V gene data show CDR1 as MNHNS and CDR2 as SASEGT. This clonotype was obtained from a human patient who received a liver transplant. The graft donor may be the source of some T cells. The sequenced sample was CD4+ T cells from blood, obtained approximately 50 months after liver transplant. The chain is built from TRBV6-1 and TRBJ2-3, with 13 bases fitting TRBD2. The CDR3 loop reads CASSDRGLAGVDTQYF. Here the CDR3 DNA reads TGTGCCAGCAGTGACCGAGGACTAGCGGGAGTAGATACGCAGTATTTT.